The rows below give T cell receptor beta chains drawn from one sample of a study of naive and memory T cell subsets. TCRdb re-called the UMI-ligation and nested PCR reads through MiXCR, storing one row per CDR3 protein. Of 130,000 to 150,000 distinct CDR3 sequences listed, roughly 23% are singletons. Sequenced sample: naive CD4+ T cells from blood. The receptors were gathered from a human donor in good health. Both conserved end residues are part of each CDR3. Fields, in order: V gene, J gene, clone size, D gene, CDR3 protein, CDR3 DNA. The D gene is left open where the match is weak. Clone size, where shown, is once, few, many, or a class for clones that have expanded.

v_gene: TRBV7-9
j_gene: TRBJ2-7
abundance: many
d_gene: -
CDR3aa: CASSPSWAEQYF
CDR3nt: TGTGCCAGCAGCCCCTCGTGGGCCGAGCAGTACTTC

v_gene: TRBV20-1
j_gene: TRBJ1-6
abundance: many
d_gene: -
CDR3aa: CSARDSARTNSPLHF
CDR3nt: TGCAGTGCTAGAGATTCCGCAAGGACCAATTCACCCCTCCACTTT

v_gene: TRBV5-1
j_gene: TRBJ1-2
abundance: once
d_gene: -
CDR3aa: CASSLGLTGYTF
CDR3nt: TGCGCCAGCAGCTTGGGACTTACAGGCTACACCTTC

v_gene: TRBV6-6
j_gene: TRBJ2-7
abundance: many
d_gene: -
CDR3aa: CASSSPDTQTNEQYF
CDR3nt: TGTGCCAGCAGTTCCCCGGACACCCAGACTAACGAGCAGTACTTC

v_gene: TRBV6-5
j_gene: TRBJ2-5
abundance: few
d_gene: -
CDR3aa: CASSYRLPSETQYF
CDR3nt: TGTGCCAGCAGTTATCGGCTCCCCTCGGAGACCCAGTACTTC

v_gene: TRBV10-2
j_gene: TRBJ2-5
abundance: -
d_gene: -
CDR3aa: CASSELVFVTQYF
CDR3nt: TGCGCCAGCAGTGAGTTGGTATTCGTCACCCAGTACTTC

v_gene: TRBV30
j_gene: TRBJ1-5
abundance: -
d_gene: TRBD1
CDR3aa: CAWTGQGSWPQHF
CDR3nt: TGTGCCTGGACGGGACAGGGAAGTTGGCCCCAGCATTTT

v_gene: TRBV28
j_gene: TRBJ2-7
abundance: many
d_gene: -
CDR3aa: CASSSPRDSTSYEQYF
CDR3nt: TGTGCCAGCAGTTCCCCCCGGGACTCAACTTCCTACGAGCAGTACTTC

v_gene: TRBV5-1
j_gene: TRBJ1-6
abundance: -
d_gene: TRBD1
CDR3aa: CASSPGQPNSPLHF
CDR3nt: TGCGCCAGCAGCCCGGGACAGCCTAATTCACCCCTCCACTTT

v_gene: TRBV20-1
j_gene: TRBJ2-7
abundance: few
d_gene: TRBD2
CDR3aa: CSAPAPGLAGGPHEQYF
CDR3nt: TGCAGTGCACCAGCCCCGGGACTAGCGGGAGGGCCCCACGAGCAGTACTTC

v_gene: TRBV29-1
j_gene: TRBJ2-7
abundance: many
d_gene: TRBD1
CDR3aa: CSVADRAHLHEQYF
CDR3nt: TGCAGCGTCGCCGACAGGGCCCACCTACACGAGCAGTACTTC

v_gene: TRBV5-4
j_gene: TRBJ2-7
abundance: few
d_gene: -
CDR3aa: CASSLARTYEQYF
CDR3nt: TGTGCCAGCAGCTTGGCTAGGACCTACGAGCAGTACTTC

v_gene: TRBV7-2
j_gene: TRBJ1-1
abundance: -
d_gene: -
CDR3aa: CASSLLGVDTEAFF
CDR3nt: TGTGCCAGCAGCTTATTGGGAGTCGACACTGAAGCTTTCTTT

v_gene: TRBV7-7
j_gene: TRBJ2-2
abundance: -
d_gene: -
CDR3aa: CASSLSLVLGNTGELFF
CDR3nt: TGTGCCAGCAGCTTGTCCCTGGTTCTGGGGAATACCGGGGAGCTGTTTTTT

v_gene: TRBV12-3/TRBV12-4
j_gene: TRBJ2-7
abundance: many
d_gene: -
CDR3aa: CASSGGGQMASYEQYF
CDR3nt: TGTGCCAGCAGTGGCGGGGGACAGATGGCCTCCTACGAGCAGTACTTC

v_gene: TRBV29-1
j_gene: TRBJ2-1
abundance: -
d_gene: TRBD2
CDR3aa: CSAASGRGNEQFF
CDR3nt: TGCAGCGCAGCTAGCGGGAGAGGCAATGAGCAGTTCTTC

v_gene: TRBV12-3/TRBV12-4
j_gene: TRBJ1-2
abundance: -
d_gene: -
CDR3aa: CASSTMTARVYTF
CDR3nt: TGTGCCAGCAGCACTATGACAGCAAGGGTCTACACCTTC

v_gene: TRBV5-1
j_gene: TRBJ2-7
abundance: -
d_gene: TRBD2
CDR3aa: CASSLRGDSYEQYF
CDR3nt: TGCGCCAGCAGCTTGCGGGGGGACTCCTACGAGCAGTACTTC

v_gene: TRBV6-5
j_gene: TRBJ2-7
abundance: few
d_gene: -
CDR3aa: CASSQGPTYEQYF
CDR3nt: TGTGCCAGCAGCCAGGGACCTACCTACGAGCAGTACTTC

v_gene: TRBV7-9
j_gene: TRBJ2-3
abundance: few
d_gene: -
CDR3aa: CASSLAGVYTDTQYF
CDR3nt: TGTGCCAGCAGCTTAGCCGGGGTTTACACAGATACGCAGTATTTT

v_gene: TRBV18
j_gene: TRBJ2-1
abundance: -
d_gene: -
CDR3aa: CASSPWGYNEQFF
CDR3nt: TGTGCCAGCTCACCCTGGGGATACAATGAGCAGTTCTTC

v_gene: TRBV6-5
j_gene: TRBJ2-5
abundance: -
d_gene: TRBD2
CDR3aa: CASSYRRTSGGQETQYF
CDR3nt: TGTGCCAGCAGTTATCGACGGACTAGCGGGGGCCAAGAGACCCAGTACTTC

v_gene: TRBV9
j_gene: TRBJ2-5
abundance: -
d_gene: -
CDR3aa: CASSVVLGRQETQYF
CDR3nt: TGTGCCAGCAGCGTAGTGTTAGGGAGACAGGAGACCCAGTACTTC

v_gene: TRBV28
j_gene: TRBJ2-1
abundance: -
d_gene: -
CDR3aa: CASRIGGNEQFF
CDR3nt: TGTGCCAGCCGCATCGGGGGAAATGAGCAGTTCTTC

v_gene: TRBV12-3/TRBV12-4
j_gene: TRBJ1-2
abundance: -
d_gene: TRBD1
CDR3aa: CASTGWRGRDGYTF
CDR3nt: TGTGCCAGCACCGGGTGGAGGGGGCGAGATGGCTACACCTTC

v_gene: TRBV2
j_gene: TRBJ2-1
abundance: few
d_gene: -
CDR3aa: CASSEDGAQDNEQFF
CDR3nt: TGTGCCAGCAGTGAAGATGGGGCTCAAGACAATGAGCAGTTCTTC

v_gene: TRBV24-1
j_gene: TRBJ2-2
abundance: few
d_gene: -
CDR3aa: CATSDAGRNTGELFF
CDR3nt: TGTGCCACCAGTGACGCGGGCCGGAACACCGGGGAGCTGTTTTTT

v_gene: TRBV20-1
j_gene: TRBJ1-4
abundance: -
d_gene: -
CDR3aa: CSAKAGAINEKLFF
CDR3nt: TGCAGTGCCAAAGCGGGGGCGATCAATGAAAAACTGTTTTTT

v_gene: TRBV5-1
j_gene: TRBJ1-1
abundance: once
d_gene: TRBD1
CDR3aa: CASSTGGMDTEAFF
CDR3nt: TGCGCCAGCAGCACAGGGGGCATGGACACTGAAGCTTTCTTT

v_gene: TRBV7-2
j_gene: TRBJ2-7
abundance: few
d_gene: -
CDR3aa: CASSLGHPSSYEQYF
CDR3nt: TGTGCCAGCAGCTTAGGGCACCCGAGCTCCTACGAGCAGTACTTC

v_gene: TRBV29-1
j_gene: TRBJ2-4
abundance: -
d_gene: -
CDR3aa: CSVENVPRGNIQYF
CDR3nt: TGCAGCGTTGAAAATGTGCCCCGGGGAAACATTCAGTACTTC

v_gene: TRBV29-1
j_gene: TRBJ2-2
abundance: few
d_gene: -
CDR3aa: CSVGDITTGELFF
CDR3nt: TGCAGCGTTGGGGATATAACCACCGGGGAGCTGTTTTTT

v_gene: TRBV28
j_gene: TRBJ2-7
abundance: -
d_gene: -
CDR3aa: CASSGRAHYEQYF
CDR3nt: TGTGCCAGCAGTGGAAGGGCCCACTACGAGCAGTACTTC